The clone carrying this TCR beta chain was picked up a small number of times. Its antigen is undetermined. CDR3 length: 17 amino acids. The V gene end was trimmed by 1 base and the J gene end by 4 bases; junction bases not matched to a gene: 7. These data come from a study of CD8 T cells in ankylosing spondylitis. Regarding the study as a whole: Within peripheral blood, clones linked to disease were CD8+ and relatively rare. One TCR beta motif, made up of roughly eight highly homologous variants, appeared characteristic of ankylosing spondylitis blood. Reportedly, disease-linked clones are significantly enriched in ankylosing spondylitis patients' matched synovial fluid.

In making TCR beta libraries, quantitative 5'-RACE with molecular barcodes was used. TCRdb analysed the 5' RACE reads with MiXCR anew, one entry per CDR3 protein. The sample shows around 150,000 distinct CDR3 sequences, about a third of them seen only once. The origin of this receptor is a male donor with ankylosing spondylitis. Source material: synovial fluid, either unsorted or a sorted T cell fraction (not recorded which). The chain recombines TRBV12-3 or TRBV12-4 with TRBJ2-7; 13 nucleotides agree with TRBD2. CDR3 protein: CASSLGGGLAGVYEQYF. The CDR3, as DNA: TGTGCCAGCAGTTTAGGGGGAGGACTAGCGGGAGTTTACGAGCAGTACTTC.